The 32 T cell receptor beta chains below all came from one sample that was sequenced in a study of blood T cell repertoires in COVID-19. TCRdb's copy holds only in-frame clones and misses some; the assay was immunoSEQ multiplex PCR. In the table there are some 300,000 clones, about 85% of which are singletons. The sequencing sample was made of peripheral blood. These receptors all stem from a man aged 18 to 30 with active or convalescent COVID-19.

The V and J genes are TRBV3-1 (or the pseudogene TRBV3-2) and TRBJ2-7, with TRBD2 matching over 7 bases. This CDR3 contains 14 residues. CDR1 and CDR2 (germline): LGHDT, YNNKEL (reference sequence). V lost 1 base, J lost 7 bases, and 7 bases stayed unmatched. CDR3 DNA sequence: TGTGCCAGCAGCCAAGCGGGAGCGGGGCGGGAGCAGTACTTC. This gives the protein CASSQAGAGREQYF.

The V call is TRBV5-1, the J call TRBJ2-5, with TRBD2 identical over 8 bases. With 1 base clipped from V and 5 bases from J, the junction kept 4 bases outside the gene matches. Germline CDR1 is SGHRS and CDR2 is YFSETQ. The CDR3 runs to 14 residues. The CDR3 sequence is CASSLWGLEETQYF. The CDR3, as DNA: TGCGCCAGCAGCTTGTGGGGACTAGAGGAGACCCAGTACTTC.

The chain has TRBV5-1 and TRBJ1-6, with D perhaps matching TRBD1 (5 bases). The CDR3 contains 14 residues. The ends were cut back, 5 bases at V and 7 bases at J, with 13 bases in the middle. CDR1 and CDR2 (germline): SGHRS, YFSETQ. CDR3 amino acids: CASRRDRKNSPLHF. The CDR3 DNA is TGCGCCAGCAGGCGCGACAGAAAGAATTCACCCCTCCACTTT.

V is TRBV28 and J is TRBJ2-1; the D gene is possibly TRBD1 (6 bases). This CDR3 has 16 residues. In germline, CDR1 is MDHEN, CDR2 SYDVKM. Trimming removed 6 bases from V and 5 bases from J, with 20 bases in between. CDR3 residues: CASRPNTGTINNEQFF. Written as DNA, the CDR3 is TGTGCCAGCAGACCAAACACCGGGACAATTAACAATGAGCAGTTCTTC.

The chain joins TRBV4-1 to TRBJ1-2; D possibly corresponds to TRBD1 (6 bases). Germline V CDR1 and CDR2: MGHRA, YSYEKL. The CDR3 runs 15 residues. V was pared by 5 bases and J by 0 bases, with 13 bases between. In DNA, the CDR3 is TGCGCCAGCAGCAGACAGGACGGTACTAACTATGGCTACACCTTC. Amino acids: CASSRQDGTNYGYTF.

V and J are TRBV28 and TRBJ2-7; D unresolved. The CDR3 length is 11 residues. Germline V lookup: CDR1 MDHEN, CDR2 SYDVKM. Trimming took 5 bases from V and 5 from J, leaving 7 bases between them. In DNA form, the CDR3 reads TGTGCCAGCAGTGAGATCGACGAGCAGTACTTC. Translation gives CASSEIDEQYF.

The chain carries TRBV9 and TRBJ2-2; TRBD2 aligns across 14 bases. The CDR3 spans 17 residues. Germline V gene data show CDR1 as SGDLS and CDR2 as YYNGEE. Losses at the gene ends were 3 bases for V and 2 bases for J; bases not matched to a gene: 3. The CDR3 DNA reads TGTGCCAGCAGCGGCGGACTAGCGGGAGGCAACACCGGGGAGCTGTTTTTT. Protein product: CASSGGLAGGNTGELFF.

V is TRBV5-1 and J is TRBJ2-3, with D tentatively TRBD1 (5 bases). V shed 4 bases and J shed 0 bases, with 9 bases lying between them. The V gene's germline CDR1 is SGHRS and CDR2 YFSETQ. This CDR3 contains 14 residues. This CDR3 reads CASSLRASTDTQYF. For the CDR3, the DNA is TGCGCCAGCAGCCTCAGGGCCAGCACAGATACGCAGTATTTT.

The gene calls are TRBV29-1 and TRBJ2-1; TRBD1 matches 7 bases. The trim removed 3 bases at V and 6 bases at J, leaving 8 bases unmatched. Germline-derived CDR1 and CDR2 are SQVTM and ANQGSEA. The CDR3 is made up of 14 amino acids. The CDR3 region has the DNA TGCAGCGTTGAGTCCCAGGACAGGTCCAATGAGCAGTTCTTC. Its protein product is CSVESQDRSNEQFF.

This chain connects TRBV28 to TRBJ2-7; 7 bases agree with TRBD2. Germline assignment: CDR1 MDHEN and CDR2 SYDVKM. This CDR3 region has 12 residues. V trimming: 8 bases; J trimming: 7 bases; junction bases outside the gene matches: 8. The CDR3: CASSLREWEQYF. For the CDR3, the DNA is TGTGCCAGCTCTCTGCGGGAGTGGGAGCAGTACTTC.

The rearrangement joins TRBV6-6 to TRBJ1-2; TRBD1 matches at 9 bases. The CDR3 contains 16 residues. V was clipped by 1 base and J by 5 bases; unmatched bases: 8. Germline assignment: CDR1 MNHNY and CDR2 SVGAGI (reference sequence). The CDR3 DNA reads TGTGCCAGCAGTTACTTGGGACAGGGAGAGGAATATGGCTACACCTTC. This sequence encodes CASSYLGQGEEYGYTF.

The gene calls are TRBV12-3 or TRBV12-4 and TRBJ1-2; D remains ambiguous. The length of the CDR3 is 13 residues. V lost 5 bases to trimming and J lost 4 bases, with 11 bases between them. In nucleotides, the CDR3 is TGTGCCAGCAGTCCCTCGGTTCTCTATGGCTACACCTTC. This gives the protein CASSPSVLYGYTF.

The V gene is TRBV5-8, the J gene TRBJ2-7, with 8 bases matching TRBD1. The CDR3 has 14 amino acids. Per germline, CDR1 SGHTS and CDR2 YDEGEE. V was pared by 2 bases and J by 6 bases, with 7 bases of the junction left unmatched. This CDR3 reads CASSFGQGIREQYF. The DNA for the CDR3 is TGTGCCAGCAGCTTTGGACAGGGCATCCGCGAGCAGTACTTC.

The chain carries TRBV27 and TRBJ1-1, with D possibly TRBD1 on 5 matching bases. The CDR3 totals 13 residues. Between the trimmed V and J ends, which lost 3 bases and 5 bases, there was a span of 10 bases. The germline CDR1 and CDR2 sequences are MNHEY and SMNVEV (reference sequence). Written as DNA, the CDR3 is TGTGCCAGCAGTTTTAAGGGGTTGACTGAAGCTTTCTTT. This encodes CASSFKGLTEAFF.

This clone was recorded only once. The rearrangement joins TRBV7-2 to TRBJ2-7; possible D gene TRBD1, 5 bases. Germline CDR1 is SGHTA and CDR2 is FQGNSA. Trimming stripped 5 bases from V and 7 bases from J, with 18 bases between. The CDR3 length is 14 residues. The CDR3 spells CASSQGVYQREQYF. The DNA of the CDR3 is TGTGCCAGCAGCCAAGGGGTGTACCAACGGGAGCAGTACTTC. Full variable domain (outside the CDR3, taken from reference TRBV7-2 and TRBJ2-7): GAGVSQSPSNKVTEKGKDVELRCDPISGHTALYWYRQSLGQGLEFLIYFQGNSAPDKSGLPSDRFSAERTGGSVSTLTIQRTQQEDSAVYLCASSQGVYQREQYFGPGTRLTVT.

J is TRBJ1-2 and V is TRBV5-1; no firm D call. The CDR3 is 12 amino acids. Germline CDR1 SGHRS, CDR2 YFSETQ. Trimming took 0 bases from V and 4 from J, leaving 4 bases between them. In nucleotides, the CDR3 is TGCGCCAGCAGCTTGGACGGCTATGGCTACACCTTC. It encodes CASSLDGYGYTF.

The V call is TRBV5-1, the J call TRBJ1-1; D remains unclear. Trimming removed 0 bases at V and 1 base at J, with 7 bases between. The CDR3 sequence is 14 residues long. CDR1 and CDR2 (germline): SGHRS, YFSETQ. CDR3 loop: CASSLERGNTEAFF. The CDR3 region has the DNA TGCGCCAGCAGCTTGGAACGGGGGAACACTGAAGCTTTCTTT.

The CDR3 sequence is CASSWGGEDQPQHF. In nucleotides, the CDR3 is TGTGCCAGCAGTTGGGGGGGGGAGGATCAGCCCCAGCATTTT. The chain employs TRBV28 and TRBJ1-5, with D perhaps matching TRBD1 (5 bases). This CDR3 is built from 14 residues. The germline CDR1 and CDR2 sequences are MDHEN and SYDVKM. Trimming left V 4 bases short and J 5 bases short, with 12 bases between.

This sequence joins TRBV11-3 and TRBJ2-1; TRBD2 matches 12 bases. The junction had 5 bases not matched to a gene; V was cut back by 4 bases and J by 7 bases. The CDR3 sequence is 15 residues long. Germline CDR1 SGHNT, CDR2 YENEEA. CDR3 region: CASSSSGGAGNEQFF. The CDR3 region has the DNA TGTGCCAGCAGCTCTAGCGGGGGGGCCGGGAATGAGCAGTTCTTC.

This clone was detected only a few times. The rearrangement joins TRBV14 to TRBJ2-7, with D possibly matching TRBD2 (5 bases). V gave up 3 bases and J gave up 4 bases, with 16 bases separating them. CDR1 is SGHDN and CDR2 is FVKESK in the germline V gene. CDR3 length equals 15 residues. The CDR3 DNA follows: TGTGCCAGCAGCCACCCCGCGGTCGGGAAGTACGAGCAGTACTTC. Its protein product is CASSHPAVGKYEQYF.

The chain joins TRBV6-2 or TRBV6-3 to TRBJ2-7; 8 positions agree with TRBD2. The germline V gene has CDR1 MNHEY and CDR2 SVGEGT. The V gene end was trimmed by 5 bases and the J gene end by 13 bases; junction bases not matched to a gene: 7. This CDR3 region has 11 residues. CDR3 bases: TGTGCCAGCAGTCAGGGGACTAGTCAATACTTC. This translates into CASSQGTSQYF.

The chain links TRBV24-1 to TRBJ1-2; tentative D call: TRBD1 (5 bases). V gave up 6 bases and J gave up 2 bases, with 15 bases separating them. Germline CDR1 and CDR2: KGHDR and SFDVKD. The CDR3 has 15 residues. CDR3 protein: CATSPRQLGNYGYTF. The CDR3 DNA sequence: TGTGCCACCAGTCCTCGACAGTTGGGGAACTATGGCTACACCTTC.

As DNA, the CDR3 is TGCGCCAGCAGCGGTGGGGGGTCTAATTCACCCCTCCACTTT. It is translated as CASSGGGSNSPLHF. The chain links TRBV4-3 to TRBJ1-6; TRBD1 is a possible D gene (5 bases). Trimming stripped 5 bases from V and 6 bases from J, with 11 bases between. The germline V gene encodes CDR1 LGHNA and CDR2 YSLEER. This CDR3 is built from 14 residues.

This clone showed up just once. This rearrangement joins TRBV19 to TRBJ1-6; D is ambiguous. CDR3 length equals 14 residues. Germline V CDR1 and CDR2: LNHDA, SQIVND (reference sequence). Trimming took off 5 bases at V and 8 bases at J, with 13 bases between the two ends. The CDR3 DNA reads TGTGCCAGTAGTGGCTGGGCCCGTCATTCACCCCTCCACTTT. Amino acids: CASSGWARHSPLHF.

V usage is TRBV6-5 and J usage is TRBJ1-6, with D perhaps TRBD1 (6 bases). V dropped 2 bases and J dropped 7 bases, with 9 bases sitting between them. CDR3 length: 14 amino acids. The germline CDR1 and CDR2 sequences are MNHEY and SVGAGI. The CDR3 sequence: CASSYQGLNSPLHF. The CDR3 nucleotides read TGTGCCAGCAGTTACCAGGGGTTGAATTCACCCCTCCACTTT.

The genes are TRBV7-6 and TRBJ1-1, with D hard to call. There are 14 residues in the CDR3. V was cut by 5 bases and J by 1 base, with 11 bases left in between. Germline V lookup: CDR1 SGHVS, CDR2 FNYEAQ. CDR3 in DNA: TGTGCCAGCAGCCCCACCACCGGGAACACTGAAGCTTTCTTT. Its protein is CASSPTTGNTEAFF. The full variable domain, with the rest looked up from reference TRBV7-6 and TRBJ1-1, is GAGVSQSPRYKVTKRGQDVALRCDPISGHVSLYWYRQALGQGPEFLTYFNYEAQQDKSGLPNDRFSAERPEGSISTLTIQRTEQRDSAMYRCASSPTTGNTEAFFGQGTRLTVV.

V is TRBV27 and J is TRBJ2-2, with a possible D match to TRBD1 (6 bases). From germline, CDR1 is MNHEY and CDR2 SMNVEV (reference sequence). V was shortened by 1 base and J by 5 bases, with 8 bases between the two germline ends. The CDR3 has 14 amino acids. CDR3: CASSLWTETGELFF. CDR3 DNA sequence: TGTGCCAGCAGTTTATGGACAGAGACCGGGGAGCTGTTTTTT.

This clone appeared a few times. The chain carries TRBV12-3 or TRBV12-4 and TRBJ1-2; D gene unclear. V dropped 2 bases and J dropped 8 bases, with 12 bases sitting between them. This CDR3 comprises 13 residues. The CDR3 DNA is TGTGCCAGCAGTTTAATTGCACTCATCGGCTACACCTTC. Translated: CASSLIALIGYTF.

The V and J genes are TRBV5-1 and TRBJ2-3; 8 nucleotides agree with TRBD1. The CDR3 covers 16 residues. The J segment lost 3 bases and the V segment lost 4 bases, leaving 10 bases of the junction unmatched. Germline V gives CDR1 SGHRS, CDR2 YFSETQ. The CDR3: CASSRRKDRVTDTQYF. CDR3 sequence (DNA): TGCGCCAGCAGCCGCCGCAAGGACAGGGTAACAGATACGCAGTATTTT.

The chain recombines TRBV7-8 with TRBJ1-3; D is undetermined. CDR3 size: 14 residues. In germline, CDR1 is SGHVS, CDR2 FQNEAQ. Trimming took off 1 base at V and 3 bases at J, with 7 bases between the two ends. CDR3 sequence: CASSLVSGGNTIYF. Here the CDR3 DNA reads TGTGCCAGCAGCTTAGTTTCAGGTGGAAACACCATATATTTT.

The gene calls are TRBV29-1 and TRBJ1-2; 8 nucleotides match TRBD1. The CDR3 sequence is 12 residues long. Germline V gene data show CDR1 as SQVTM and CDR2 as ANQGSEA. Germline trimming cut 7 bases from V and 8 bases from J; bases unmatched to any gene: 9. The chain's CDR3 is CSGMTGDRGYTF. The CDR3 region has the DNA TGCAGCGGGATGACAGGGGATAGGGGCTACACCTTC.

J is TRBJ1-4 and V is TRBV29-1; no firm D call. Germline CDR1 SQVTM, CDR2 ANQGSEA. The CDR3 runs to 12 residues. With 4 bases removed from V and 6 bases from J, the gap between germline ends came to 9 bases. The CDR3 bases are TGCAGCGTTGGTTTCCAGGATGAAAAACTGTTTTTT. This codes for CSVGFQDEKLFF.